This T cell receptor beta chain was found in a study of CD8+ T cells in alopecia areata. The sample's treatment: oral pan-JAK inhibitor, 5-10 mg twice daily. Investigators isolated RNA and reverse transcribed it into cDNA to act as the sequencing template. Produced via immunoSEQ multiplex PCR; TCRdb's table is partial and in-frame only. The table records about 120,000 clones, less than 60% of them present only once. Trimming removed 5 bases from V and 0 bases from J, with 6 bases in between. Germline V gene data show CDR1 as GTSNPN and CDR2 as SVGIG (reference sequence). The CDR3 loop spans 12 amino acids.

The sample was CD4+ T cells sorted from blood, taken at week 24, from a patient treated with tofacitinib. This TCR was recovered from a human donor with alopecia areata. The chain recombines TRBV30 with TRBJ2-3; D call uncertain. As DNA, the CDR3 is TGTGCCTGGCGTCCTAGCACAGATACGCAGTATTTT. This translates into CAWRPSTDTQYF. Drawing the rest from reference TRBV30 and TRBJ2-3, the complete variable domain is SQTIHQWPATLVQPVGSPLSLECTVEGTSNPNLYWYRQAAGRGLQLLFYSVGIGQISSEVPQNLSASRPQDRQFILSSKKLLLSDSGFYLCAWRPSTDTQYFGPGTRLTVL.